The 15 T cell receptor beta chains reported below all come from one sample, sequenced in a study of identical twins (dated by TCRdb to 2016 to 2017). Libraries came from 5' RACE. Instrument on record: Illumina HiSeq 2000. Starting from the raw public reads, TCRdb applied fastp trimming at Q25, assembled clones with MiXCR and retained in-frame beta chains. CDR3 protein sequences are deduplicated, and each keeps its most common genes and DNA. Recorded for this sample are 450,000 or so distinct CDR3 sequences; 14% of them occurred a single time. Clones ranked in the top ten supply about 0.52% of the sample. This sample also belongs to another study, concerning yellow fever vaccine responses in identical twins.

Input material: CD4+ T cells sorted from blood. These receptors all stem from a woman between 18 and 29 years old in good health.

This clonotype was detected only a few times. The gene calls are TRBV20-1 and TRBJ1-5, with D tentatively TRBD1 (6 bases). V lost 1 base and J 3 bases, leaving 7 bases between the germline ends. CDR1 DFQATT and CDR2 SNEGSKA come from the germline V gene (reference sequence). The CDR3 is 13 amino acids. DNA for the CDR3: TGCAGTGCTAGAGCAGGGGTCAATCAGCCCCAGCATTTT. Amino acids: CSARAGVNQPQHF.

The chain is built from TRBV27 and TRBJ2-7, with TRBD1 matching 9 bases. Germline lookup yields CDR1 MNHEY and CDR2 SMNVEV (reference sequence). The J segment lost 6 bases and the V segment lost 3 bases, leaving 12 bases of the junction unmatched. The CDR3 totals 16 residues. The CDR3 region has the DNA TGTGCCAGCAGTTTCTCTAAGGGACAGGGTAGGTCCGAGCAGTACTTC. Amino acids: CASSFSKGQGRSEQYF.

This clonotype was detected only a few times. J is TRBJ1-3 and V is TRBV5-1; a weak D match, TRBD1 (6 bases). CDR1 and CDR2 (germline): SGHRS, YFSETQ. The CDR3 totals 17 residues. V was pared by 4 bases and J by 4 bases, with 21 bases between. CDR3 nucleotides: TGCGCCAGCAGCCCCCTCAGGAGGACAGAAGAAGGAAACACCATATATTTT. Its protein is CASSPLRRTEEGNTIYF. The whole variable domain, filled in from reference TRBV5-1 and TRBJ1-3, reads KAGVTQTPRYLIKTRGQQVTLSCSPISGHRSVSWYQQTPGQGLQFLFEYFSETQRNKGNFPGRFSGRQFSNSRSEMNVSTLELGDSALYLCASSPLRRTEEGNTIYFGEGSWLTVV.

This CDR3 reads CASSPYGTGVRDEQYF. The CDR3 nucleotides read TGTGCCAGCTCACCGTACGGGACAGGGGTAAGGGACGAGCAGTACTTC. The chain combines TRBV18 with TRBJ2-7; 10 bases line up with TRBD1. Germline CDR1 reads KGHSH; CDR2 reads LQKENI. V lost 3 bases and J lost 5; bases outside the gene matches: 10. CDR3 length equals 16 residues.

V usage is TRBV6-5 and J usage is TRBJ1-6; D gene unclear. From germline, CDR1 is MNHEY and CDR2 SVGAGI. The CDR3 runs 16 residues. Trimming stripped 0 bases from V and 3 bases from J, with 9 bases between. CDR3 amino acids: CASSYSGQIYNSPLHF. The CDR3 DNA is TGTGCCAGCAGTTACTCCGGGCAGATCTATAATTCACCCCTCCACTTT.

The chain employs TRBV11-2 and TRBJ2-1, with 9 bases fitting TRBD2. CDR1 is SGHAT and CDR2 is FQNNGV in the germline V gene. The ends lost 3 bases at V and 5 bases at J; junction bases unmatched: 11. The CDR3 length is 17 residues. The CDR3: CASSFHFRTSDNNEQFF. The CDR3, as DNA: TGTGCCAGCAGCTTCCACTTCCGGACTAGCGACAACAATGAGCAGTTCTTC.

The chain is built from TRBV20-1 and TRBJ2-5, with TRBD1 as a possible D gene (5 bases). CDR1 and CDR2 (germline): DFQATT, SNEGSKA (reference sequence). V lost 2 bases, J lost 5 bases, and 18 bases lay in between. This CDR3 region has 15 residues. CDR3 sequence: CSARTGASFGETQYF. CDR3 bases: TGCAGTGCTAGAACTGGGGCTTCCTTCGGGGAGACCCAGTACTTC.

The CDR3 region is CASSPYHLRDTRSYEQYF. In DNA form, the CDR3 reads TGTGCCAGCAGCCCATATCATCTCCGGGACACACGCTCCTACGAGCAGTACTTC. V and J are TRBV5-6 and TRBJ2-7, with D perhaps matching TRBD1 (6 bases). Germline V gene lookup returns CDR1 SGHDT and CDR2 YYEEEE. CDR3 length equals 18 residues. Deletions cut 4 bases from V and 0 bases from J, with 23 bases between.

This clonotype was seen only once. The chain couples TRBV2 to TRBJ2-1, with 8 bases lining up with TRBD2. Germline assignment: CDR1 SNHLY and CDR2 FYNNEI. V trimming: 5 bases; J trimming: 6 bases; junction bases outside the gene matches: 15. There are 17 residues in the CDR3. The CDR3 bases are TGTGCCAGCAGTACTCCCCCGGGACTAGACTTTACCAATGAGCAGTTCTTC. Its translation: CASSTPPGLDFTNEQFF.

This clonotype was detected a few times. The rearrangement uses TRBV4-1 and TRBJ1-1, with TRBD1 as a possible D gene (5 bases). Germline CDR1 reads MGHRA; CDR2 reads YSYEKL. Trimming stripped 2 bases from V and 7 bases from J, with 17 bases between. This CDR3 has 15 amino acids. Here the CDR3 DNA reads TGCGCCAGCAGCCAATTAGTCAACCTCGGGGGTGAAGCTTTCTTT. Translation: CASSQLVNLGGEAFF.

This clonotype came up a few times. Here the CDR3 reads CASSLSSGGSDTQYF. CDR3 sequence (DNA): TGTGCCAGCAGCTTGAGTAGCGGGGGATCAGATACGCAGTATTTT. This chain links TRBV5-5 with TRBJ2-3; 9 bases are a match to TRBD2. Trimming removed 1 base from V and 4 bases from J; junction bases left unmatched: 4. The germline CDR1 and CDR2 sequences are SGHKS and YYEKEE (reference sequence). The CDR3 runs to 15 residues. The full variable domain, completed using reference TRBV5-5 and TRBJ2-3, is DAGVTQSPTHLIKTRGQQVTLRCSPISGHKSVSWYQQVLGQGPQFIFQYYEKEERGRGNFPDRFSARQFPNYSSELNVNALLLGDSALYLCASSLSSGGSDTQYFGPGTRLTVL.

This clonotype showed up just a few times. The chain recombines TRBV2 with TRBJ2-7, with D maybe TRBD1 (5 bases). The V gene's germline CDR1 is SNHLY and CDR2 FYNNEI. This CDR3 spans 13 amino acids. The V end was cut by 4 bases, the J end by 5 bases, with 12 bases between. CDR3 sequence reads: CASSVQGVHEQYF. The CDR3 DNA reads TGTGCCAGCAGTGTTCAAGGGGTCCACGAGCAGTACTTC.

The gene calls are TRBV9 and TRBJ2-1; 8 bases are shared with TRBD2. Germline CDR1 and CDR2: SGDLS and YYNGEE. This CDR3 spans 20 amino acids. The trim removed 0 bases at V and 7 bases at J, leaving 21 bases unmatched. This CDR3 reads CASSVGVRAGVAGLRNEQFF. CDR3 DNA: TGTGCCAGCAGCGTAGGGGTCCGGGCCGGGGTAGCGGGACTCCGGAATGAGCAGTTCTTC. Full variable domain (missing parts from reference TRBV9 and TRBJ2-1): DSGVTQTPKHLITATGQRVTLRCSPRSGDLSVYWYQQSLDQGLQFLIQYYNGEERAKGNILERFSAQQFPDLHSELNLSSLELGDSALYFCASSVGVRAGVAGLRNEQFFGPGTRLTVL.

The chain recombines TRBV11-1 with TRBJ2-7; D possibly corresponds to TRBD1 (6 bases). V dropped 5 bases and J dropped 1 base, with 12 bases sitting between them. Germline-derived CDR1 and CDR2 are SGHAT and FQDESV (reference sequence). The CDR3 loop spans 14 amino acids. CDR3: CASSLQQGSYEQYF. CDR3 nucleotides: TGTGCCAGCAGCCTACAACAGGGTTCCTACGAGCAGTACTTC.

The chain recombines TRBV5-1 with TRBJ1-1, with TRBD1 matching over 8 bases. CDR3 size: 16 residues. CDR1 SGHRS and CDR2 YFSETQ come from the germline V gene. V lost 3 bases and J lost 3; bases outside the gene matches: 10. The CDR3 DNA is TGCGCCAGCAGCTATGGACAGGGCGGTCGGGACACTGAAGCTTTCTTT. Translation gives CASSYGQGGRDTEAFF.